This TCR beta chain was found in a study of CD8 T cells in ankylosing spondylitis. TCRdb passed the 5' RACE reads through MiXCR, listing each CDR3 protein once. The table lists 200,000 or so distinct CDR3 sequences, 10% to 15% of them singletons. The CDR3 extends over 13 amino acids. Germline V gives CDR1 LGHNA, CDR2 YSLEER. Trimming pared 1 base from V and 4 bases from J, leaving 7 bases between. The sample taken for sequencing was blood, either unsorted or a sorted T cell fraction (not recorded which). This clonotype was obtained from a female donor with ankylosing spondylitis or in good health (not recorded which). V and J are TRBV4-3 and TRBJ2-5, with D uncertain. CDR3 in amino acids: CASSQVHGETQYF. Here the CDR3 DNA reads TGCGCCAGCAGCCAAGTCCACGGAGAGACCCAGTACTTC.